The rows below give T cell receptor beta chains drawn from one sample of a study of blood T cell repertoires in COVID-19. Produced via immunoSEQ multiplex PCR; TCRdb's table is partial and in-frame only. The data contain roughly 250,000 clones, 88% of them singletons. Source material: PBMCs or T cells enriched from blood (not recorded which). The receptors stem from a middle-aged woman who had been exposed to COVID-19. Each CDR3 is given with its conserved first and last residue. The order of the fields is CDR3 length, V gene, J gene, CDR3 protein.

>14|TRBV25-1|TRBJ2-7
CASSPGQGGYEQYF
>13|TRBV30|TRBJ2-3
CAWGDRGTDTQYF
>12|TRBV28|TRBJ2-7
CASSLTDYEQYF
>15|TRBV15|TRBJ1-2
CATSTPDRANYGYTF
>13|TRBV6-2/TRBV6-3|TRBJ1-2
CASSRADNYGYTF
>15|TRBV3-1/TRBV3-2|TRBJ1-2
CASSLQIQGTYGYTF
>14|TRBV18|TRBJ1-1
CASSRGLMETEAFF
>15|TRBV28|TRBJ1-2
CASGGGAGRDYGYTF
>14|TRBV7-9|TRBJ1-2
CASSGLQGLYGYTF
>12|TRBV28|TRBJ1-2
CASLGQPYGYTF
>14|TRBV24-1|TRBJ2-1
CATTGGPSYNEQFF
>17|TRBV3-1/TRBV3-2|TRBJ2-2
CASSFSSYTGNTGELFF
>16|TRBV5-1|TRBJ2-5
CASSLDIQGAGETQYF
>14|TRBV19|TRBJ2-5
CATGDRRAQETQYF
>16|TRBV9|TRBJ2-1
CASSVAVGTLYNEQFF
>15|TRBV29-1|TRBJ1-2
CSVEPPGQGVGGYTF
>13|TRBV19|TRBJ2-5
CASSIWQQETQYF
>13|TRBV6-5|TRBJ1-1
CASRQGQGTEAFF
>18|TRBV19|TRBJ2-1
CASSLELAGGRRGGEQFF
>13|TRBV14|TRBJ1-1
CASSQQVNTEAFF
>13|TRBV19|TRBJ1-2
CASSQTGGHGYTF
>16|TRBV3-1/TRBV3-2|TRBJ1-1
CASSPSESATNTEAFF
>16|TRBV3-1/TRBV3-2|TRBJ1-2
CASSQVGTGRGYGYTF
>16|TRBV11-3|TRBJ2-3
CASSSGGTSGTDTQYF
>18|TRBV7-8|TRBJ2-6
CASSLQTSGKVGANVLTF
>16|TRBV5-1|TRBJ1-1
CASSPGLGGMNTEAFF
>16|TRBV30|TRBJ1-5
CAWSEKDRSSWQPQHF
>15|TRBV6-5|TRBJ1-6
CASSLDRFYNSPLHF
>14|TRBV3-1/TRBV3-2|TRBJ2-5
CASSGRDFQETQYF